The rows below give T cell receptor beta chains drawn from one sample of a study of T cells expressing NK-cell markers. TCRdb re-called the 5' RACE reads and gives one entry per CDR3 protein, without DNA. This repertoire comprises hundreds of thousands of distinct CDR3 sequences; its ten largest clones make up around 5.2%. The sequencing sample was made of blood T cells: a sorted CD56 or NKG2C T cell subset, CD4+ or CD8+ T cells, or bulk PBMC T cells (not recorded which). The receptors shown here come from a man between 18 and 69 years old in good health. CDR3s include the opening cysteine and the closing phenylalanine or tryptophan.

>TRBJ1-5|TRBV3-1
CASSQGFNQPQHF
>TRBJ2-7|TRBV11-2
CASSLAGGEQYF
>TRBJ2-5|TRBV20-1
CSARDLQGQETQYF
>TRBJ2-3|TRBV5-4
CASSPGLSRADTQYF
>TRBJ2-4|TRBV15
CATSRTATTDIQYF
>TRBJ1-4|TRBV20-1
CSAELRANEKLFF
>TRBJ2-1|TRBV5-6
CASILAGPYNEQFF
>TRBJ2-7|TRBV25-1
CASSRRNYEQYF
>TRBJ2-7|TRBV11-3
CASSPNQVGEQYF
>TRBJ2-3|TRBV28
CASTLEGLPRDTQYF
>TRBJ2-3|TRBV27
CASSLLRGYSTDTQYF
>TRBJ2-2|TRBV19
CASTTTGANTGELFF
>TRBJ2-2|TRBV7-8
CASSFMGQNTGELFF
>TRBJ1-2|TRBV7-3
CASSLDRVTNYGYTF
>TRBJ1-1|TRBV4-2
CASSQGRLGAMWITEAFF
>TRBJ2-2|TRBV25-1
CASRQNRGNAGELFF
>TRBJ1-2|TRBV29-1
CSALGSVYGYTF
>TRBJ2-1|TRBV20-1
CSARRGLRTNNEQFF
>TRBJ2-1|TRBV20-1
CSARVYGPGSYNEQFF
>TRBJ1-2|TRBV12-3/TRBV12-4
CASSHWGARGYTF
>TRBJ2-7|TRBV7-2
CASSSRQGVFYEQYF
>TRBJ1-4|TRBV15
CATSREQGPATNEKLFF
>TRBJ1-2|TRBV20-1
CSARSQGAFYGYTF
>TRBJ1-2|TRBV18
CASSGSGAPGYTF
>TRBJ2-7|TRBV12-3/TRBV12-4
CASTKLGTLYEQYF
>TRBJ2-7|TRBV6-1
CASGRSRHSSYEQYF
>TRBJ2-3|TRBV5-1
CASSHSGTGTDTQYF
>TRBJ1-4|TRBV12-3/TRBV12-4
CASTNPGTGATTNEKLFF
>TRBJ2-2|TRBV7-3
CASSLDRGLTRTGELFF
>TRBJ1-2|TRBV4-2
CASSQEQGGGYTF
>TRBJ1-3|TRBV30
CAWGPAAGNTIYF
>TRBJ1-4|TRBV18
CASSDRDRGNEKLFF
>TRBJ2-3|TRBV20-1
CSAQKVQGNTQYF
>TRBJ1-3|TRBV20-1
CSAPTRGHSGNTIYF
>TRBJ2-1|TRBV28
CASSPGTGGPYEQFF
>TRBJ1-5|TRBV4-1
CASSHYRGDSNQPQHF
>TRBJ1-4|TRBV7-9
CASSLRGQRNEKLFF
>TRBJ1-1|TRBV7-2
CASGKGGTANTEAFF
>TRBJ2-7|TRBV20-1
CSARDLGQGTSSYEQYF
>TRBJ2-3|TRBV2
CASSEEDTDTQYF
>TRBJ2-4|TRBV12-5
CASGPGSTRAKNIQYF
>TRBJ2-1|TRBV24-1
CATSDFKGANYNEQFF